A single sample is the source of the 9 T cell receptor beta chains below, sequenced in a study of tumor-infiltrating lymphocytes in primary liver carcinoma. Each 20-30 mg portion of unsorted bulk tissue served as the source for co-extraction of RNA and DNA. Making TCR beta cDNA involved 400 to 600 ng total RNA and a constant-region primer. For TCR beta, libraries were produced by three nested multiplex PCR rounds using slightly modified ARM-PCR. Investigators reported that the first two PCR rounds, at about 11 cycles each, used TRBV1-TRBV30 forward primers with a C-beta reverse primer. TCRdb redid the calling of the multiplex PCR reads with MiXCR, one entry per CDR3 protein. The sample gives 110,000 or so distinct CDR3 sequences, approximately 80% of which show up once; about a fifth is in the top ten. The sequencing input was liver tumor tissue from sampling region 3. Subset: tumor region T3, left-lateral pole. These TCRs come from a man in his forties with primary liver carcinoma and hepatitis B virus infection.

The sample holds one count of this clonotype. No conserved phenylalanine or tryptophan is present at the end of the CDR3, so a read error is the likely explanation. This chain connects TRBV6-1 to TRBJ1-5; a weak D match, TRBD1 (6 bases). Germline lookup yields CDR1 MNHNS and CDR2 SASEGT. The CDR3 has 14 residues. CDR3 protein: CAISEGGNDQPQHL. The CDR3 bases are TGTGCCATCAGTGAAGGGGGAAATGATCAGCCCCAGCATTTA.

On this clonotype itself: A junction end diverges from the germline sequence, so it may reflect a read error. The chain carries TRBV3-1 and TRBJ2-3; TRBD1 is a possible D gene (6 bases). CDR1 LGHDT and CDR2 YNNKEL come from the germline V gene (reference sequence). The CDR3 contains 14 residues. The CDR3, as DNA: TGTGAGCCAGCCTCAGCAGGGGACACAGATACACAGTATTTT. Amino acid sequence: CEPASAGDTDTQYF.

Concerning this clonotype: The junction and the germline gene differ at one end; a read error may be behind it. The CDR3 DNA follows: TGTGCCAGCATCGAACAGGGGTTAGCTGGAGCCAACGTCCTGACTTTC. This codes for CASIEQGLAGANVLTF. The chain joins TRBV6-1 to TRBJ2-6; 7 bases align to TRBD1. The germline gives CDR1 MNHNS, CDR2 SASEGT. CDR3 length: 16 residues.

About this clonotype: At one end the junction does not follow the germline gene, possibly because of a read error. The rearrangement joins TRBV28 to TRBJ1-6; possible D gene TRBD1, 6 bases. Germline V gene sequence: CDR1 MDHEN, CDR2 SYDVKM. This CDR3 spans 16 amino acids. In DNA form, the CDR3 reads TGTGTCAGCATTGCCCCGGTGCAGGGGAGAGCTTCACCCCTCCACTTT. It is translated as CVSIAPVQGRASPLHF.

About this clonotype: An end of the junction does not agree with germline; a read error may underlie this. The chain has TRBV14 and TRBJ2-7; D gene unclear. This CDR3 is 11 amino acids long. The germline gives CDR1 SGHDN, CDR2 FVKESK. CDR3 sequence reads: CASSQAYEQYF. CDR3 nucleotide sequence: TGTGCTAGCAGCCAAGCCTACGAGCAGTACTTC.

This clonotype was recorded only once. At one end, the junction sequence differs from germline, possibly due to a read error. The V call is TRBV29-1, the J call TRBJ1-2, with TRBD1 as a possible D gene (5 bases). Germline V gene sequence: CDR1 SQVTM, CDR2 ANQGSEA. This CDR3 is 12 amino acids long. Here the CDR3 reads CSIMTAIYGYAF. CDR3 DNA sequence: TGCAGCATTATGACAGCCATATATGGCTACGCCTTC.

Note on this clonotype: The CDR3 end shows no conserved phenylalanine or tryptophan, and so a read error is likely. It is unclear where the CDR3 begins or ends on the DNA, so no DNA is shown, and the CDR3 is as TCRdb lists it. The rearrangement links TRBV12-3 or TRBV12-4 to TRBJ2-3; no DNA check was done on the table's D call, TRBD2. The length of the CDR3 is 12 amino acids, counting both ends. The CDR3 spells CASSPSGGTHYL.

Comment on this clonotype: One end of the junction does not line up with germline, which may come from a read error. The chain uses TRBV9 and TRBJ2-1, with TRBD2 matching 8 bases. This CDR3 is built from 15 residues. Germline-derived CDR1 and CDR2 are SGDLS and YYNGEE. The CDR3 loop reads CASSVESGSRNEQFF. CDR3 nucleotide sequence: TGTGCCAGTAGCGTAGAAAGCGGGAGTCGGAATGAGCAGTTCTTC.

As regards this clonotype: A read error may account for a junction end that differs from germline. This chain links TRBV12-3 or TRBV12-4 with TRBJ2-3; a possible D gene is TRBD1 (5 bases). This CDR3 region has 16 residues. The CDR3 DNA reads TGTGCGAGCAGTCGGCTTTGGGGCATGGACACAGATACGCAGTATTTT. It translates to CASSRLWGMDTDTQYF.